What follows describes a single T cell receptor (beta chain). Its antigen target is currently unknown. This may come from a read error, since a much larger clone is one base off. The library was generated by PCR. TCRdb names Illumina HiSeq 2500 as the instrument used. To normalize quantification of the TCRbeta repertoire, the TCR libraries were built with molecular barcoding that relied on unique molecular identifiers. TCRdb handled the public reads itself, with Q25 trimming in fastp and clone calling in MiXCR, and kept productive beta chains. CDR3 protein duplicates are merged, each entry listing the most common genes and DNA. The sample table shows a few hundred thousand distinct CDR3 sequences, and 10% to 15% are seen once. Jointly, the top ten make up about 2.2% of the sample. V and J are truncated by 1 base and 3 bases respectively, leaving an intervening sequence of 2 bases. Its CDR3 holds 12 amino acids, cysteine through phenylalanine. The only DNA kept is the CDR3, 36 bases in frame from the first base. For CDR1 and CDR2, the germline V gene lists SGDLS and YYNGEE.

The data are from a study of T-cell reconstitution after alpha-beta-depleted transplantation in children (dated by TCRdb to 2015 to 2016). About the investigation overall: The study quantitatively tracked T-cell immune reconstitution after TCRalphabeta/CD19-depleted allogeneic hematopoietic cell transplantation in children using TCR repertoire profiling.

The sample's treatment or condition, from its label and the paper: allogeneic hematopoietic cell transplantation with graft depleted of TCRalphabeta T cells and CD19 B cells. TCRalphabeta/CD19-depleted allogeneic hematopoietic cell grafts were given to the transplant recipients, all of whom were children. Findings and caveats that apply to the study as a whole: The high TCRbeta diversity at day 60 in some patients was ascribed to recipient T cells and intrathymic progenitors that had survived conditioning. About two months after transplant, the apparently early recovery of alphabetaT-cell counts reportedly depended on just several hundred clones that had expanded rapidly and came from non-depleted graft cells. Hyperexpanded clone frequencies declined over subsequent months; after one year, T-cell counts and TCRbeta diversity were mostly attributed to newly produced T cells.

The clonotype was recovered from a male patient aged 10 to 17 who had a stem cell transplant for acute myeloid leukemia, so the T cells may come from the graft donor. The rearranged chain carries TRBV9 and TRBJ1-3; no D segment can be confidently identified. Sequencing used PBMCs, mostly from graft donor cells, obtained 360 days after TCRalphabeta/CD19-depleted stem cell transplant. This receptor carries the CDR3 CASSVLGNTIYF. The bases read TGTGCCAGCAGCGTACTTGGAAACACCATATATTTT.